This T cell receptor (beta chain) was documented in a study of blood T cell repertoires in COVID-19. For the study at large: PBMCs, B-cell-depleted T cells, or T cells were the source of the cDNA or gDNA that made up the material.

Categorization into cohorts depended on clinical history that participants reported. The CDR3 sequence is 13 residues long. CDR1 is SGHTA and CDR2 is FQGNSA in the germline V gene. Trimming shortened V by 4 bases and J by 0 bases, and 6 bases separated the two germline ends. In the original workflow: Reference gene primer amplification yielded estimated nucleated cell counts. Sequencing was performed with immunoSEQ multiplex PCR; in TCRdb, only in-frame clones are kept and a portion is missing. V, J and clone size are taken as reported in that table, and D and trimming were inferred from the DNA itself. The sample gives around 180,000 clones, 86% of which show up once; roughly 9.1% is in the top ten.

The clonotype originates from a woman in her 30s who had recovered from COVID-19. Material for sequencing was PBMCs or T cells enriched from blood (not recorded which). This chain joins TRBV7-2 and TRBJ1-2; weak D call: TRBD1 (6 bases). CDR3 DNA sequence: TGTGCCAGCAGCTGGGACACTAACTATGGCTACACCTTC. Translation: CASSWDTNYGYTF.